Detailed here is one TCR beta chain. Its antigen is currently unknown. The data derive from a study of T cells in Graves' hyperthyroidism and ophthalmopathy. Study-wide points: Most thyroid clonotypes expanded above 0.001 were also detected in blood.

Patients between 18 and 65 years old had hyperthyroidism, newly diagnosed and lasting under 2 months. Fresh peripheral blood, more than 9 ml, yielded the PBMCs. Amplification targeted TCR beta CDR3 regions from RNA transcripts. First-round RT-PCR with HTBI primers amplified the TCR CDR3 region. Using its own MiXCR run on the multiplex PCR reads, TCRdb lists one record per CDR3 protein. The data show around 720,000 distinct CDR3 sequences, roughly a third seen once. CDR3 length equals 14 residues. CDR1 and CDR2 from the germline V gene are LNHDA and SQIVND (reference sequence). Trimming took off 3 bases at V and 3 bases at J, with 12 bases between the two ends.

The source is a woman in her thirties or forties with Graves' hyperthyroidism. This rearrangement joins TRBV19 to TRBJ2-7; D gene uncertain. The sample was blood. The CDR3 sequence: CASSMTGSGYEQYF. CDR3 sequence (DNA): TGTGCCAGTAGTATGACCGGATCAGGCTACGAGCAGTACTTC. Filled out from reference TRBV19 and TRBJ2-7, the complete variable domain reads DGGITQSPKYLFRKEGQNVTLSCEQNLNHDAMYWYRQDPGQGLRLIYYSQIVNDFQKGDIAEGYSVSREKKESFPLTVTSAQKNPTAFYLCASSMTGSGYEQYFGPGTRLTVT.